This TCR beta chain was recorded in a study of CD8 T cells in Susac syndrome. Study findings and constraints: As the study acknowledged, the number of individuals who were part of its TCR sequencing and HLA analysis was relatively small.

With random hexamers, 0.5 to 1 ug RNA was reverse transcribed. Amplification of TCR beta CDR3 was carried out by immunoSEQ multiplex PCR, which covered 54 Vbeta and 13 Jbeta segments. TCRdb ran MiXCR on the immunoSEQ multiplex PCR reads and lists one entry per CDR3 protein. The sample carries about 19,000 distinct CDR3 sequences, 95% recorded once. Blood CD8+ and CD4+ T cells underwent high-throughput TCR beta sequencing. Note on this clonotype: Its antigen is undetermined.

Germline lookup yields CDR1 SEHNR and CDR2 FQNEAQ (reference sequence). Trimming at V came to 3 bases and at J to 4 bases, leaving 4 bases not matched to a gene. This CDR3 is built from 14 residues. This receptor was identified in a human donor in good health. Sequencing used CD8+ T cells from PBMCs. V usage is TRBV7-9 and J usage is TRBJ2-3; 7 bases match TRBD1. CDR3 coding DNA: TGTGCCAGCAGCTTCCCTCAGGGGGCAGATACGCAGTATTTT. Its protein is CASSFPQGADTQYF.